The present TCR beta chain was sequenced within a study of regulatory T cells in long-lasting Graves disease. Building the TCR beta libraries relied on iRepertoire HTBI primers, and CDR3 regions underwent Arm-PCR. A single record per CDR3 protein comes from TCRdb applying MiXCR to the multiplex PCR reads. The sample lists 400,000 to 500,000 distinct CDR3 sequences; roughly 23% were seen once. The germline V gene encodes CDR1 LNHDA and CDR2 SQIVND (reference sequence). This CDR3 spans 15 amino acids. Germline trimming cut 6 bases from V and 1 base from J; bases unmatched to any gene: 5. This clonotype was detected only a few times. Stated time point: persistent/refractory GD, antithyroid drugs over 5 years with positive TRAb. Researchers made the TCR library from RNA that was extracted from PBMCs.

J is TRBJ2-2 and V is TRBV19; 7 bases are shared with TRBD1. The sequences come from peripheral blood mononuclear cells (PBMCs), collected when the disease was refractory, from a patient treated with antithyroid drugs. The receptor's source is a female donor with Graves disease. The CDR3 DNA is TGTGCCAGTAGGTCGCGACAGGGGAACACCGGGGAGCTGTTTTTT. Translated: CASRSRQGNTGELFF.